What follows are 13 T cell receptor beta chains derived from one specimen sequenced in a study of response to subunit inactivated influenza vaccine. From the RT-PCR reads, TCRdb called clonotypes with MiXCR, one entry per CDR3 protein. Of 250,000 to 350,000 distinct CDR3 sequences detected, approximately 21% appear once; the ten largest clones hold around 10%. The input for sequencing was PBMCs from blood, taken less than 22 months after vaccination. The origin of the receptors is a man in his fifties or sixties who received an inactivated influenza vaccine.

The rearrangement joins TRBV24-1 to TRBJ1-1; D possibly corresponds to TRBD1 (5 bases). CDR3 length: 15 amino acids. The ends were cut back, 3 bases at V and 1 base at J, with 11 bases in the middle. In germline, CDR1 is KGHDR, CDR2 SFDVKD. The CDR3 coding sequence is TGTGCCACCAGTGATGGGGGGGGACCGAACACTGAAGCTTTCTTT. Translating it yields CATSDGGGPNTEAFF.

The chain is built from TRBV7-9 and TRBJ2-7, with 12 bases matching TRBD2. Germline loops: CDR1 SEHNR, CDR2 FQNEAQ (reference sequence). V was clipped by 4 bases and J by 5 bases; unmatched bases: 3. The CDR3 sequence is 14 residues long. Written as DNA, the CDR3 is TGTGCCAGCAGCTCTAGCGGGAGGGCCCACGAGCAGTACTTC. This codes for CASSSSGRAHEQYF.

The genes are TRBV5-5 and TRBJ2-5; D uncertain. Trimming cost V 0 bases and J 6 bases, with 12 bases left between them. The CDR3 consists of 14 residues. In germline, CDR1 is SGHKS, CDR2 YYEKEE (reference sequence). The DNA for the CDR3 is TGTGCCAGCAGCTTGGAGGCAGGTCGGAAGACCCAGTACTTC. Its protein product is CASSLEAGRKTQYF.

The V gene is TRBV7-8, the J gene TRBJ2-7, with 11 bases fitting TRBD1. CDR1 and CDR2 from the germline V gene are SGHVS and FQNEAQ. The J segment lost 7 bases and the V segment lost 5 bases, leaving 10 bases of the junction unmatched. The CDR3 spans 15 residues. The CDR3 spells CASSPRRDRGFEQYF. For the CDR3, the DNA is TGTGCCAGCAGCCCTCGCCGGGACAGGGGGTTTGAGCAGTACTTC. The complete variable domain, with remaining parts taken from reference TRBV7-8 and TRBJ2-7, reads GAGVSQSPRYKVAKRGQDVALRCDPISGHVSLFWYQQALGQGPEFLTYFQNEAQLDKSGLPSDRFFAERPEGSVSTLKIQRTQQEDSAVYLCASSPRRDRGFEQYFGPGTRLTVT.

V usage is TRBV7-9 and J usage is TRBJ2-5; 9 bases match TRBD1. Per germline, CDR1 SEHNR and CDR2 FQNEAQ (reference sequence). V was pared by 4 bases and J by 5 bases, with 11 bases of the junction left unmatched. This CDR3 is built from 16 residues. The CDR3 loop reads CASSSNKQGARETQYF. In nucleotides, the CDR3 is TGTGCCAGCAGCTCCAACAAACAGGGGGCGAGGGAGACCCAGTACTTC.

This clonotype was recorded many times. The CDR3 is CASQIRQGNTEAFF. The CDR3 DNA is TGTGCCAGCCAAATCCGACAGGGGAACACTGAAGCTTTCTTT. This chain uses TRBV6-2 or TRBV6-3 with TRBJ1-1, with TRBD1 identical over 7 bases. The CDR3 totals 14 residues. Germline V gives CDR1 MNHEY, CDR2 SVGEGT. V gave up 8 bases and J gave up 1 base; unmatched junction bases: 7.

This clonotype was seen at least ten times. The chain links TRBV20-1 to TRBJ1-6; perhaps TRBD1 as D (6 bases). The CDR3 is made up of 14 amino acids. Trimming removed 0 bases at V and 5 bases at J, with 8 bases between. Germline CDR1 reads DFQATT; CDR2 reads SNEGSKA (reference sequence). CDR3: CSARDGGHNSPLHF. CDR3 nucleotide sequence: TGCAGTGCTAGAGATGGGGGGCATAATTCACCCCTCCACTTT.

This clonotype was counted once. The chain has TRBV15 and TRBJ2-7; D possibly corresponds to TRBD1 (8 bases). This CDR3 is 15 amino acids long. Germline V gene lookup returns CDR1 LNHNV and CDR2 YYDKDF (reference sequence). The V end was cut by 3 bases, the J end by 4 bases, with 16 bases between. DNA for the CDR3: TGTGCCACCAGCAGGGATACAGGGGGAGGGTACGAGCAGTACTTC. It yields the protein CATSRDTGGGYEQYF.

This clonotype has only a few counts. CDR3: CASSLWETEAFF. The CDR3 region has the DNA TGTGCCAGCAGCTTATGGGAGACTGAAGCTTTCTTT. V usage is TRBV7-9 and J usage is TRBJ1-1; no firm D call. V lost 2 bases and J lost 5, with 6 bases in between. The CDR3 covers 12 residues. Germline values: CDR1 SEHNR, CDR2 FQNEAQ (reference sequence).

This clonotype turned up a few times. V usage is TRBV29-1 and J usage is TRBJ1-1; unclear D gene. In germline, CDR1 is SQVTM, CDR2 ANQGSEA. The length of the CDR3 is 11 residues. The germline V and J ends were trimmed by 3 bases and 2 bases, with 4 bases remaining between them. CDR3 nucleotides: TGCAGCGTTGATGCAAACACTGAAGCTTTCTTT. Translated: CSVDANTEAFF.

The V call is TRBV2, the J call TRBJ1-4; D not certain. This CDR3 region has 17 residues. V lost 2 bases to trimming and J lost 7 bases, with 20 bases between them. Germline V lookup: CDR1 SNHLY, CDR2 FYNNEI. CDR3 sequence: CASSELLGGSRGEKLFF. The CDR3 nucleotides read TGTGCCAGCAGTGAATTGTTAGGCGGGAGTCGTGGTGAAAAACTGTTTTTT.

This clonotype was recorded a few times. Written as DNA, the CDR3 is TGTGCCAGCAGTTTCGGACTAGCGGGAGCCGGGGAGCTGTTTTTT. This codes for CASSFGLAGAGELFF. The V and J genes are TRBV7-2 and TRBJ2-2; 13 bases map to TRBD2. CDR3 length: 15 amino acids. Germline CDR1 is SGHTA and CDR2 is FQGNSA. V lost 6 bases, J lost 6 bases, and 4 bases stayed unmatched.

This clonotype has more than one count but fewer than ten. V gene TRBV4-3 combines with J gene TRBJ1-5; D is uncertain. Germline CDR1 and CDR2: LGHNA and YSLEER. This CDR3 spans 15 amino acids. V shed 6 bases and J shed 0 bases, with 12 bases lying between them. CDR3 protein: CASSLQAYSNQPQHF. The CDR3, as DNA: TGCGCCAGCAGTCTTCAGGCCTATAGCAATCAGCCCCAGCATTTT.